A single sample gave rise to the 28 T cell receptor beta chains below, sequenced in a study of blood T cells in healthy people across ages. Next came a second PCR, run for 7 to 11 cycles, which used a sample-barcoded 5' primer along with a J-beta primer mix. TCRdb re-analysed the 5' RACE reads in MiXCR, keeping a single row per CDR3 protein. The data contain under 2,000,000 distinct CDR3 sequences, approximately 50% of them seen just once; the ten biggest clones take up over 2%. What was sequenced was blood. The source is a woman aged 40 to 50 in good health.

A few counts support this clonotype. The chain combines TRBV20-1 with TRBJ2-3, with D tentatively TRBD1 or TRBD2 (5 bases each). Germline CDR1 reads DFQATT; CDR2 reads SNEGSKA (reference sequence). There are 13 residues in the CDR3. The germline V and J ends were trimmed by 2 bases and 2 bases, with 8 bases remaining between them. DNA for the CDR3: TGCAGTGCTAGACAGGGACCCACAGATACGCAGTATTTT. Amino acid sequence: CSARQGPTDTQYF.

J is TRBJ1-5 and V is TRBV6-1, with 7 bases aligning to TRBD1. J lost 3 bases, V lost 5 bases, and 7 bases had no gene match. Germline CDR1 MNHNS, CDR2 SASEGT. The length of the CDR3 is 15 residues. The CDR3 loop is CASSQQGFINQPQHF. CDR3 coding DNA: TGTGCCAGCAGTCAACAGGGGTTTATCAATCAGCCCCAGCATTTT.

The chain recombines TRBV28 with TRBJ2-2; perhaps TRBD1 as D (6 bases). V shed 2 bases and J shed 0 bases, with 10 bases lying between them. Germline V gives CDR1 MDHEN, CDR2 SYDVKM. The CDR3 is made up of 16 amino acids. CDR3 region: CASSLQGPPNTGELFF. CDR3 sequence (DNA): TGTGCCAGCAGTTTACAGGGGCCCCCGAACACCGGGGAGCTGTTTTTT.

The CDR3 is CASSHQWSNQPQHF. Written as DNA, the CDR3 is TGTGCCAGCAGTCATCAGTGGAGCAATCAGCCCCAGCATTTT. V gene TRBV6-2 or TRBV6-3 combines with J gene TRBJ1-5; D is uncertain. The CDR3 runs 14 residues. Germline-derived CDR1 and CDR2 are MNHEY and SVGEGT. The V gene lost 5 bases and the J gene lost 1 base, with 9 bases spanning the gap.

Only a few counts were recorded for this clonotype. The chain has TRBV6-5 and TRBJ2-5; 7 bases line up with TRBD1. Germline V gene data show CDR1 as MNHEY and CDR2 as SVGAGI. V trimming: 2 bases; J trimming: 5 bases; junction bases outside the gene matches: 8. The CDR3 covers 15 residues. CDR3 DNA sequence: TGTGCCAGCAGTTACCCTGAAGGGGGCAGGGAGACCCAGTACTTC. Its translation is CASSYPEGGRETQYF.

This chain joins TRBV5-4 and TRBJ1-2; TRBD1 agrees at 9 bases. The ends lost 3 bases at V and 4 bases at J; junction bases unmatched: 7. This CDR3 comprises 15 residues. CDR1 SGHNT and CDR2 YYREEE come from the germline V gene (reference sequence). The CDR3, as DNA: TGTGCCAGCAGCTATCCGGGACAGGGTCCCTATGGCTACACCTTC. This encodes CASSYPGQGPYGYTF. Full variable domain (remainder filled in from reference TRBV5-4 and TRBJ1-2): ETGVTQSPTHLIKTRGQQVTLRCSSQSGHNTVSWYQQALGQGPQFIFQYYREEENGRGNFPPRFSGLQFPNYSSELNVNALELDDSALYLCASSYPGQGPYGYTFGSGTRLTVV.

This clonotype was detected a few times. V usage is TRBV15 and J usage is TRBJ2-7, with 12 bases identical to TRBD2. The CDR3 has 16 residues. The V gene's germline CDR1 is LNHNV and CDR2 YYDKDF (reference sequence). The trim removed 0 bases at V and 3 bases at J, leaving 3 bases unmatched. For the CDR3, the DNA is TGTGCCACCAGCAGAGATGGGACTAGCGGGCGCTACGAGCAGTACTTC. Translated: CATSRDGTSGRYEQYF.

The chain is built from TRBV6-1 and TRBJ2-3; weak D call: TRBD1 (6 bases). The CDR3 runs 13 residues. The V end lost 6 bases, the J end lost 4 bases, and 11 bases lay between the germline ends. In germline, CDR1 is MNHNS, CDR2 SASEGT. The CDR3 nucleotides read TGTGCCAGCAGAAGGACAGCCCCAGATACGCAGTATTTT. This sequence encodes CASRRTAPDTQYF.

This clonotype was picked up a small number of times. The chain combines TRBV5-1 with TRBJ2-7; D possibly matches TRBD1 or TRBD2 (5 bases each). CDR1 is SGHRS, CDR2 YFSETQ, per germline. V was trimmed by 2 bases and J by 1 base, leaving 19 bases between them. There are 17 residues in the CDR3. CDR3 bases: TGCGCCAGCAGCTTTGGGGCAGGGAGTCCTTTTTCCTACGAGCAGTACTTC. Protein product: CASSFGAGSPFSYEQYF.

The chain links TRBV18 to TRBJ2-7; no firm D call. The CDR3 is made up of 13 amino acids. Germline CDR1 and CDR2: KGHSH and LQKENI. With 3 bases removed from V and 10 bases from J, the gap between germline ends came to 16 bases. CDR3 coding DNA: TGTGCCAGCTCACCCCAAGACGGTCTCACCCAGTACTTC. Translation gives CASSPQDGLTQYF.

The CDR3 nucleotides read TGCAGCGTTGGCCGTTCAACAGGGGGTTTTTTGGTCAATGAGCAGTTCTTC. Its translation: CSVGRSTGGFLVNEQFF. This rearrangement joins TRBV29-1 to TRBJ2-1; 8 positions agree with TRBD1. V shed 4 bases, J shed 6 bases, and the junction held 17 bases outside the gene matches. The CDR3 covers 17 residues. From germline, CDR1 is SQVTM and CDR2 ANQGSEA.

This clonotype has just a few counts. The J gene is TRBJ2-3, the V gene TRBV12-3 or TRBV12-4, with TRBD2 identical over 12 bases. The CDR3 covers 23 residues. After removal of 5 bases from V and 0 bases from J, the junction contained 24 bases not matched to a gene. CDR3 sequence (DNA): TGTGCCAGCAGTCACCACCTCTTACTAGCGGGGGGCCACTTATCGCCTAGCACAGATACGCAGTATTTT. Translating gives CASSHHLLLAGGHLSPSTDTQYF.

The rearrangement uses TRBV4-3 and TRBJ2-5; 8 bases map to TRBD1. CDR1 and CDR2 (germline): LGHNA, YSLEER. The CDR3 sequence is 15 residues long. Trimming cost V 4 bases and J 5 bases; bases outside gene matches: 9. In DNA, the CDR3 is TGCGCCAGCAGCCCTCAGGGGGCTGTAGGCGAGACCCAGTACTTC. Translating gives CASSPQGAVGETQYF.

The gene calls are TRBV9 and TRBJ1-5; D not resolved. V lost 1 base and J 4 bases, leaving 15 bases between the germline ends. This CDR3 is built from 16 residues. From germline, CDR1 is SGDLS and CDR2 YYNGEE. The CDR3 reads CASSVSGAAGNQPQHF. In DNA form, the CDR3 reads TGTGCCAGCAGCGTAAGTGGTGCCGCGGGGAATCAGCCCCAGCATTTT.

On this clonotype: A junction end diverges from the germline sequence, so it may reflect a read error. The CDR3 here is CASSQDRASGGLSTATQYF. The CDR3 bases are TGCGCCAGCAGCCAAGATAGAGCTAGCGGGGGCCTTAGCACAGCTACGCAGTATTTT. The chain combines TRBV4-3 with TRBJ2-3; TRBD2 matches at 10 bases. Per the germline V gene, CDR1 is LGHNA and CDR2 is YSLEER. This CDR3 has 19 amino acids.

This clonotype was seen a few times. This chain links TRBV5-6 with TRBJ1-4; no reliable D call. Trimming left V 1 base short and J 5 bases short, with 9 bases between. The CDR3 is made up of 14 amino acids. CDR1 SGHDT and CDR2 YYEEEE come from the germline V gene. CDR3 DNA: TGTGCCAGCAGCTTGCAGGCTGTAAATGAAAAACTGTTTTTT. Its translation: CASSLQAVNEKLFF.

V is TRBV2 and J is TRBJ2-5; 11 bases align to TRBD2. Germline CDR1 and CDR2: SNHLY and FYNNEI. This CDR3 spans 15 amino acids. J lost 5 bases, V lost 4 bases, and 6 bases had no gene match. This chain's CDR3 is CASSGRTSGRETQYF. In DNA, the CDR3 is TGTGCCAGCAGTGGAAGGACTAGCGGGCGTGAGACCCAGTACTTC.

In this sample, this clonotype turned up a few times. DNA for the CDR3: TGCAGTGCTGCACCCCAGGGGGCGCGGAATGGCTACACCTTC. This gives the protein CSAAPQGARNGYTF. The V and J genes are TRBV20-1 and TRBJ1-2; 8 positions match TRBD1. V lost 5 bases to trimming and J lost 6 bases; unmatched junction nucleotides: 11. CDR3 length: 14 amino acids. The germline CDR1 and CDR2 sequences are DFQATT and SNEGSKA (reference sequence).

This rearrangement joins TRBV7-2 to TRBJ2-1; 8 bases agree with TRBD2. Germline CDR1 and CDR2: SGHTA and FQGNSA. The CDR3 spans 15 residues. J gave up 4 bases and V 0 bases, and 2 bases lay outside the gene matches. The CDR3 protein is CASSLALAVYNEQFF. CDR3 bases: TGTGCCAGCAGCTTAGCACTAGCGGTATACAATGAGCAGTTCTTC.

This chain connects TRBV7-2 to TRBJ2-4; 7 bases match TRBD1. Germline lookup yields CDR1 SGHTA and CDR2 FQGNSA. With 1 base clipped from V and 6 bases from J, the junction kept 6 bases outside the gene matches. CDR3 length: 15 residues. The CDR3 region has the DNA TGTGCCAGCAGCTTAGACGGGACAGTAATAAACATTCAGTACTTC. Translated, it gives CASSLDGTVINIQYF.

Turning to this clonotype: The germline gene is not matched at one end of the junction; a read error may be the cause. The CDR3 region has the DNA TGCGGCAGCCGGCGCGATCCTGGTGGCTACGAGCAGTACTTC. Its translation: CGSRRDPGGYEQYF. The chain uses TRBV5-1 and TRBJ2-5; D is uncertain. The end of the DNA aligns better with TRBJ2-7, so the J call may be wrong. Per the germline V gene, CDR1 is SGHRS and CDR2 is YFSETQ. The CDR3 spans 14 residues.

CDR3 region: CASSPTRGSGANVLTF. The CDR3, as DNA: TGTGCCAGCTCACCAACCCGTGGCTCTGGGGCCAACGTCCTGACTTTC. This rearrangement joins TRBV18 to TRBJ2-6; D gene ambiguous. CDR1 is KGHSH and CDR2 is LQKENI in the germline V gene. The CDR3 totals 16 residues. Trimming left V 2 bases short and J 0 bases short, with 8 bases between.

The rearrangement joins TRBV4-3 to TRBJ2-5, with 10 bases identical to TRBD2. CDR3 length equals 15 residues. From germline, CDR1 is LGHNA and CDR2 YSLEER. V was pared by 1 base and J by 11 bases, with 10 bases of the junction left unmatched. The CDR3 sequence is CASSQGSGGANEQYF. CDR3 in DNA: TGCGCCAGCAGCCAAGGCAGCGGGGGGGCGAATGAGCAGTACTTC.

This clonotype was observed a handful of times. This chain joins TRBV12-3 or TRBV12-4 and TRBJ1-2; a possible D gene is TRBD1 (6 bases). This CDR3 spans 16 amino acids. V was pared by 4 bases and J by 4 bases, with 19 bases between. DNA of the CDR3: TGTGCCAGCAGTTCCCGAGGGGCAGGGGCCTTCTATGGCTACACCTTC. Residues: CASSSRGAGAFYGYTF.

There are a few counts of this clonotype. This rearrangement joins TRBV7-9 to TRBJ2-1; 13 nucleotides align to TRBD2. This CDR3 spans 17 amino acids. The trim removed 2 bases at V and 8 bases at J, leaving 9 bases unmatched. Looked up from germline, CDR1 is SEHNR and CDR2 is FQNEAQ (reference sequence). The CDR3 region has the DNA TGTGCCAGCAGCTTATCCCCAGGGACTAGCGGGGACCATGAGCAGTTCTTC. This encodes CASSLSPGTSGDHEQFF.

The gene calls are TRBV6-2 or TRBV6-3 and TRBJ1-5, with TRBD1 matching 8 bases. This CDR3 contains 16 residues. With V trimmed by 4 bases and J by 7 bases, 12 bases remained unmatched. Germline CDR1 reads MNHEY; CDR2 reads SVGEGT. CDR3 in amino acids: CASSFVRTGYWQPQHF. CDR3 coding DNA: TGTGCCAGCAGTTTCGTCCGGACAGGGTATTGGCAGCCCCAGCATTTT.

Notes on this clonotype: The junction and the germline gene differ at one end; a read error may be behind it. J is TRBJ2-7 and V is TRBV9; 9 nucleotides line up with TRBD1. Germline CDR1 SGDLS, CDR2 YYNGEE. This CDR3 contains 15 residues. As DNA, the CDR3 is TGTGCCAACAGCCCCGGCCGGGACAGGGACTACGAGCAGTACTTC. Its protein is CANSPGRDRDYEQYF.

This clonotype was counted only a few times. The CDR3 DNA sequence: TGTGCCAGCAGCTTGGCCGGCAGGGGCATAGAGACCCAGTACTTC. This codes for CASSLAGRGIETQYF. This chain joins TRBV5-6 and TRBJ2-5, with D possibly being TRBD1 (6 bases). From germline, CDR1 is SGHDT and CDR2 YYEEEE. CDR3 size: 15 residues. Trimming took 0 bases from V and 4 from J, leaving 13 bases between them.